The rows below give T cell receptor beta chains drawn from one sample of a study of blood T cell repertoires in COVID-19. Only in-frame clones appear in the TCRdb table, and some are missing; sequencing was by immunoSEQ multiplex PCR. Of hundreds of thousands of clones listed, around 90% are singletons. Sequenced sample: peripheral blood. The receptor set was obtained from a man younger than 35 with active or convalescent COVID-19. The CDR3 runs from the conserved cysteine through the conserved F or W. The D gene is left open where the match is weak.

TRBV19	TRBJ2-5	TRBD2	TGTGCCAGTAGCCTTCGTTCTGCGGGGGGGATGGAGACCCAGTACTTC	CASSLRSAGGMETQYF
TRBV3-1/TRBV3-2	TRBJ1-1	-	TGTGCCAGCAGCCAATTCGTGGACACGACGAACACTGAAGCTTTCTTT	CASSQFVDTTNTEAFF
TRBV5-6	TRBJ2-7	-	TGTGCCAGCAGCTTTTCCCAATACGAGCAGTACTTC	CASSFSQYEQYF
TRBV7-8	TRBJ1-2	TRBD1	TGTGCCAGCAGCTCTTACCTTCGACAGGGGGCCGGCGGGATCTATGGCTACACCTTC	CASSSYLRQGAGGIYGYTF
TRBV5-1	TRBJ1-2	-	TGCGCCAGCAGGATGAGGGAAGGATATGGCTACACCTTC	CASRMREGYGYTF
TRBV3-1/TRBV3-2	TRBJ2-5	-	TGTGCCGCATTGGAAAGGGGTGTCCAAGAGACCCAGTACTTC	CAALERGVQETQYF
TRBV27	TRBJ1-5	-	TGTGCCAGCAGTTTGAGAGGGCCCTTCAATCAGCCCCAGCATTTT	CASSLRGPFNQPQHF
TRBV4-3	TRBJ2-5	-	TGCGCCAGCGCCGTGACTTTTAGGGGGCAAGAGACCCAGTACTTC	CASAVTFRGQETQYF
TRBV12-5	TRBJ1-5	-	TGTGCTAGTGGTTTGGATTCCGGGAATCAGCCCCAGCATTTT	CASGLDSGNQPQHF
TRBV19	TRBJ1-2	-	TGTGCCAGTAGTGGTTTTGTCGGGGGATCTTATGGCTACACCTTC	CASSGFVGGSYGYTF
TRBV19	TRBJ1-6	-	TGTGCCAGTAGTATAGTGGCGGGAAGCTCCTATAATTCACCCCTCCACTTT	CASSIVAGSSYNSPLHF
TRBV5-1	TRBJ2-7	TRBD1	TGCGCCAGCAGCTCCGGGACAGGGGGCGTCGAGCAGTACTTC	CASSSGTGGVEQYF
TRBV5-1	TRBJ2-7	TRBD2	TGCGCCAGCAGCTTGGGGGCGGGGGGGGACTACGAGCAGTACTTC	CASSLGAGGDYEQYF